This T cell receptor (beta chain) appears in the sequencing data of a study of blood T cell repertoires in COVID-19. The Seattle patients, enrolled during active infection, were followed longitudinally. CDR3 length: 15 amino acids. The germline V gene encodes CDR1 SGHTA and CDR2 FQGNSA. V trimming: 3 bases; J trimming: 4 bases; junction bases outside the gene matches: 8. Method: immunoSEQ multiplex PCR; TCRdb's copy keeps in-frame clones and lacks some. The profile shows 360,000 or so clones, approximately 89% of them singletons. This TCR came from a woman in her sixties with COVID-19, enrolled during active disease. This chain uses TRBV7-2 with TRBJ1-2; 7 bases agree with TRBD1. The sample consisted of peripheral blood. The CDR3 DNA reads TGTGCCAGCAGCTTTGCGGAGACAGGGAGCTATGGCTACACCTTC. Translating it yields CASSFAETGSYGYTF.